Described below is a single T cell receptor beta chain sequence and its context. A read error may be the cause here, since a much bigger clone is one base away. The data derive from a study of T-cell reconstitution after alpha-beta-depleted transplantation in children. Construction of the TCRbeta library involved unique molecular identifiers. MiXCR was run by TCRdb on the PCR reads, yielding one entry per CDR3 protein. The data contain 330,000 or so distinct CDR3 sequences, 10% to 13% of them singletons. The CDR3 spans 14 residues. The germline V gene encodes CDR1 SGHTA and CDR2 FQGNSA. This clonotype was sampled from a human donor who donated a stem cell graft to a child with acute lymphoblastic leukemia. The chain recombines TRBV7-2 with TRBJ2-5; 10 bases are shared with TRBD2. The sample was PBMCs from the stem cell graft donor, taken from the stem cell graft. CDR3: CASSTGTSAETHYF. The CDR3 nucleotides are TGTGCCAGCAGCACCGGGACTAGCGCAGAGACCCATTACTTC.